Below, 27 T cell receptor beta chains from the same sample are listed, as sequenced in a study of blood T cell repertoires in COVID-19. Here immunoSEQ multiplex PCR was the method, and the copy in TCRdb shows in-frame clones only, minus some. The sample lists 49,000 or so clones; roughly 91% were seen once. The sample taken for sequencing was peripheral blood. These receptor sequences come from a man over 45 with active COVID-19.

This clone appeared a single time. This chain joins TRBV15 and TRBJ2-3; 7 bases agree with TRBD1. The CDR3 is made up of 15 amino acids. Germline V gene lookup returns CDR1 LNHNV and CDR2 YYDKDF (reference sequence). V was clipped by 2 bases and J by 5 bases; unmatched bases: 7. In nucleotides, the CDR3 is TGTGCCACCAGCAGACAATCCGGGACAGTAGATACGCAGTATTTT. Its protein is CATSRQSGTVDTQYF.

The count of this clone is one. V usage is TRBV2 and J usage is TRBJ2-5; TRBD1 agrees at 10 bases. The CDR3 consists of 15 residues. Germline V gene lookup returns CDR1 SNHLY and CDR2 FYNNEI. V dropped 6 bases and J dropped 4; count of bases not matched to a gene: 8. Here the CDR3 DNA reads TGTGCCAGCAGATTCCAGGGACAGGGGCGAGAGACCCAGTACTTC. Its translation: CASRFQGQGRETQYF. Looking up the rest from reference TRBV2 and TRBJ2-5 gives the full variable domain: EPEVTQTPSHQVTQMGQEVILRCVPISNHLYFYWYRQILGQKVEFLVSFYNNEISEKSEIFDDQFSVERPDGSNFTLKIRSTKLEDSAMYFCASRFQGQGRETQYFGPGTRLLVL.

The genes are TRBV3-1 (or the pseudogene TRBV3-2) and TRBJ1-6; D may be TRBD1 (6 bases). The germline CDR1 and CDR2 sequences are LGHDT and YNNKEL (reference sequence). This CDR3 contains 15 residues. The V end lost 0 bases, the J end lost 9 bases, and 12 bases lay between the germline ends. CDR3 nucleotides: TGTGCCAGCAGCCAAGATCCACAGGGTCGTTCACCCCTCCACTTT. This encodes CASSQDPQGRSPLHF.

The J gene is TRBJ2-7, the V gene TRBV5-8; possibly TRBD2 for D (5 bases). The CDR3 runs to 11 residues. CDR1 and CDR2 from the germline V gene are SGHTS and YDEGEE. V was cut by 1 base and J by 13 bases, with 12 bases left in between. CDR3 sequence (DNA): TGTGCCAGCAGCTTGCAATTTCGGGGTTACTTC. This translates into CASSLQFRGYF.

This clone has a handful of counts. The CDR3 coding sequence is TGTGCCAGCAGTTTTACAGGGGTGGATGAAAAACTGTTTTTT. Encoded protein: CASSFTGVDEKLFF. V usage is TRBV28 and J usage is TRBJ1-4; 7 nucleotides match TRBD1. The ends lost 3 bases at V and 6 bases at J; junction bases unmatched: 4. This CDR3 contains 14 residues. CDR1 and CDR2 from the germline V gene are MDHEN and SYDVKM.

The chain recombines TRBV4-1 with TRBJ1-2; D not resolved. CDR3 length: 15 amino acids. Germline assignment: CDR1 MGHRA and CDR2 YSYEKL. V was clipped by 1 base and J by 8 bases, with 17 bases between them. The CDR3 reads CASSQGFGSRGGYTF. CDR3 sequence (DNA): TGCGCCAGCAGCCAAGGATTTGGGTCTCGCGGGGGCTACACCTTC.

V usage is TRBV5-1 and J usage is TRBJ2-2; the D gene is possibly TRBD1 (6 bases). CDR1 SGHRS and CDR2 YFSETQ come from the germline V gene. Between the trimmed V and J ends, which lost 2 bases and 5 bases, there was a span of 13 bases. The CDR3 is 15 residues long. Here the CDR3 DNA reads TGCGCCAGCAGCTTCCAAGACAGGTCTACCGGGGAGCTGTTTTTT. Translated: CASSFQDRSTGELFF.

The chain combines TRBV10-2 with TRBJ2-3; the match to TRBD2 covers 8 bases. Germline loops: CDR1 WSHSY, CDR2 SAAADI. The junction had 12 bases not matched to a gene; V was cut back by 6 bases and J by 4 bases. The CDR3 sequence is 16 residues long. CDR3 DNA sequence: TGCGCCAGCAGGCGGGGGGTCACCCCTCTTTCAGATACGCAGTATTTT. It is translated as CASRRGVTPLSDTQYF.

J is TRBJ2-1 and V is TRBV27; tentatively, D is TRBD1 (5 bases). CDR3 length: 18 residues. Trimming removed 1 base from V and 1 base from J, with 17 bases in between. The germline CDR1 and CDR2 sequences are MNHEY and SMNVEV (reference sequence). CDR3 amino acids: CASSLWLSVGASYNEQFF. The CDR3 DNA reads TGTGCCAGCAGTTTATGGCTTTCCGTAGGGGCGTCCTACAATGAGCAGTTCTTC.

The genes are TRBV19 and TRBJ2-1; TRBD1 matches 8 bases. Germline V lookup: CDR1 LNHDA, CDR2 SQIVND (reference sequence). There are 15 residues in the CDR3. V shed 10 bases and J 4 bases; nucleotides not matched to a gene: 12. CDR3 DNA: TGTGCCACCAACCCCGGGACAGGAAGATACAATGAGCAGTTCTTC. Protein sequence: CATNPGTGRYNEQFF.

This sequence joins TRBV18 and TRBJ1-1; 7 bases match TRBD1. The germline V gene encodes CDR1 KGHSH and CDR2 LQKENI. V trimming: 6 bases; J trimming: 5 bases; junction bases outside the gene matches: 12. This CDR3 contains 15 residues. The CDR3 spells CASSPREGARTEAFF. The CDR3, as DNA: TGTGCCAGCTCCCCCCGGGAGGGGGCGAGGACTGAAGCTTTCTTT.

The V gene is TRBV12-3 or TRBV12-4, the J gene TRBJ1-2; 7 bases map to TRBD1. The CDR3 is made up of 13 amino acids. V gave up 6 bases and J gave up 8 bases; unmatched junction bases: 9. The CDR3 sequence is CASRHTGVGGYTF. CDR3 DNA sequence: TGTGCCAGCAGACACACAGGGGTGGGGGGCTACACCTTC.

The V call is TRBV3-1 (or the pseudogene TRBV3-2), the J call TRBJ2-5, with 8 bases identical to TRBD1. The V gene's germline CDR1 is LGHDT and CDR2 YNNKEL (reference sequence). There are 16 residues in the CDR3. V dropped 5 bases and J dropped 5; count of bases not matched to a gene: 13. CDR3 loop: CASSGPPAGGVETQYF. The CDR3 nucleotides read TGTGCCAGCAGCGGCCCCCCAGCAGGGGGCGTCGAGACCCAGTACTTC.

This clone has only a few counts. The chain uses TRBV6-4 and TRBJ2-2; a possible D gene is TRBD1 (6 bases). This CDR3 region has 15 residues. Trimming cost V 4 bases and J 7 bases, with 16 bases left between them. Germline CDR1 is MRHNA and CDR2 is SNTAGT. The CDR3 spells CASSGSAGAGGELFF. Here the CDR3 DNA reads TGTGCCAGCAGTGGATCGGCAGGGGCTGGCGGGGAGCTGTTTTTT.

The gene calls are TRBV2 and TRBJ1-1; 10 bases line up with TRBD1. The CDR3 extends over 13 amino acids. After removal of 6 bases from V and 5 bases from J, the junction contained 3 bases not matched to a gene. CDR1 SNHLY and CDR2 FYNNEI come from the germline V gene. For the CDR3, the DNA is TGTGCCAGCAGGGGACAGGGGAGGACTGAAGCTTTCTTT. This translates into CASRGQGRTEAFF.

The chain couples TRBV11-2 to TRBJ1-2; a possible D gene is TRBD1 (5 bases). V was pared by 4 bases and J by 7 bases, with 19 bases between. The CDR3 runs 15 residues. Germline CDR1 is SGHAT and CDR2 is FQNNGV. DNA for the CDR3: TGTGCCAGCAGCTCCTCAGATTCTCCCGGGGGTGGCTACACCTTC. It yields the protein CASSSSDSPGGGYTF.

The chain joins TRBV6-6 to TRBJ1-4; possibly TRBD1 for D (5 bases). V lost 7 bases, J lost 14 bases, and 17 bases lay in between. The germline V gene has CDR1 MNHNY and CDR2 SVGAGI (reference sequence). This CDR3 has 12 amino acids. Written as DNA, the CDR3 is TGTGCCAGCACAACAACCCTCGGGGGGCTGTTTTTT. Translation gives CASTTTLGGLFF.

The chain employs TRBV28 and TRBJ1-5; 8 nucleotides align to TRBD1. V was pared by 5 bases and J by 5 bases, with 8 bases of the junction left unmatched. The CDR3 has 15 amino acids. Germline V gene data show CDR1 as MDHEN and CDR2 as SYDVKM. This chain's CDR3 is CASSQDRVGDQPQHF. DNA of the CDR3: TGTGCCAGCAGTCAGGACAGGGTAGGGGATCAGCCCCAGCATTTT.

This clone was picked up one time. CDR3: CASSERGGGTEAFF. The CDR3, as DNA: TGTGCCAGCAGTGAACGGGGTGGGGGGACTGAAGCTTTCTTT. The chain has TRBV6-1 and TRBJ1-1; tentatively, D is TRBD1 (5 bases). The ends were cut back, 2 bases at V and 5 bases at J, with 12 bases in the middle. This CDR3 has 14 amino acids. Germline V gene data show CDR1 as MNHNS and CDR2 as SASEGT.

The V call is TRBV3-1 (or the pseudogene TRBV3-2), the J call TRBJ2-6; D perhaps matches TRBD2 (7 bases). This CDR3 has 21 amino acids. The V and J ends lost 5 bases and 0 bases respectively, with 26 bases between them. CDR1 is LGHDT, CDR2 YNNKEL, per germline (reference sequence). The CDR3: CASSSSRGRGGGISGANVLTF. The CDR3 DNA reads as TGTGCCAGCAGCTCGTCCCGCGGGCGGGGAGGGGGTATCTCTGGGGCCAACGTCCTGACTTTC.

V is TRBV5-5 and J is TRBJ2-2; unclear D gene. The germline V gene has CDR1 SGHKS and CDR2 YYEKEE (reference sequence). This CDR3 region has 14 residues. Trimming took 3 bases from V and 7 from J, leaving 13 bases between them. The CDR3 is CASSSSMTGGELFF. CDR3 DNA: TGTGCCAGCAGCTCATCCATGACGGGCGGGGAGCTGTTTTTT.

The chain joins TRBV2 to TRBJ2-1; TRBD1 might be the D (6 bases). Trimming pared 5 bases from V and 1 base from J, leaving 15 bases between. CDR1 SNHLY and CDR2 FYNNEI come from the germline V gene. This CDR3 comprises 16 residues. The CDR3 region is CASSFNLGGSYNEQFF. CDR3 sequence (DNA): TGTGCCAGCAGTTTTAATCTAGGGGGATCCTACAATGAGCAGTTCTTC.

The chain recombines TRBV6-1 with TRBJ2-7; D perhaps matches TRBD1 (5 bases). The CDR3 consists of 14 residues. CDR1 is MNHNS, CDR2 SASEGT, per germline. V dropped 2 bases and J dropped 2 bases, with 10 bases sitting between them. The CDR3 DNA reads as TGTGCCAGCAGTGAACAGGGCAGTGCCTACGAGCAGTACTTC. Protein sequence: CASSEQGSAYEQYF.

The J gene is TRBJ2-5, the V gene TRBV7-2; possible D gene TRBD1, 5 bases. Germline loops: CDR1 SGHTA, CDR2 FQGNSA. The CDR3 is 15 residues long. Deletions cut 7 bases from V and 2 bases from J, with 17 bases between. In DNA, the CDR3 is TGTGCCAGCACCCTACTCGGCAGGGATCAAGAGACCCAGTACTTC. Protein sequence: CASTLLGRDQETQYF.

The table lists this clone with a count of one. The chain employs TRBV2 and TRBJ2-1; 13 bases are shared with TRBD2. The junction had 14 bases not matched to a gene; V was cut back by 6 bases and J by 15 bases. Germline V CDR1 and CDR2: SNHLY, FYNNEI. The CDR3 sequence is 15 residues long. CDR3 residues: CASRTGTSGTGRRFF. The CDR3 coding sequence is TGTGCCAGCAGGACCGGGACTAGCGGGACTGGTCGTCGGTTCTTC.

The chain links TRBV10-3 to TRBJ1-3, with 7 bases identical to TRBD1. Germline V gives CDR1 ENHRY, CDR2 SYGVKD. The CDR3 sequence is 15 residues long. With 2 bases clipped from V and 2 bases from J, the junction kept 3 bases outside the gene matches. The CDR3 region is CAISETGTAGNTIYF. The CDR3 DNA reads TGTGCCATCAGTGAGACTGGGACAGCTGGAAACACCATATATTTT.

This chain connects TRBV10-2 to TRBJ2-5, with 8 bases aligning to TRBD2. V lost 5 bases to trimming and J lost 5 bases; unmatched junction nucleotides: 7. Germline-derived CDR1 and CDR2 are WSHSY and SAAADI. The CDR3 totals 14 residues. The CDR3: CASSKLAEGETQYF. In DNA form, the CDR3 reads TGCGCCAGCAGTAAACTAGCGGAGGGGGAGACCCAGTACTTC.